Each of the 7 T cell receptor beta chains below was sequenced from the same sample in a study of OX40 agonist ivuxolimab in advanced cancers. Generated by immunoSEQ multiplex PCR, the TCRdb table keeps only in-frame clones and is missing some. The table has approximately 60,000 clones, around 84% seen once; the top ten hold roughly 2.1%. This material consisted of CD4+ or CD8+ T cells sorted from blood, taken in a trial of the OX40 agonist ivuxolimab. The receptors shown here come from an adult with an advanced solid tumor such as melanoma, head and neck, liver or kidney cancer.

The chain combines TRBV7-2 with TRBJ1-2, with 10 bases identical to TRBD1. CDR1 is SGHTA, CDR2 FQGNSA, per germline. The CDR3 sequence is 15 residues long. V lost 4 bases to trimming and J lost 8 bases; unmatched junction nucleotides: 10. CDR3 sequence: CASSSSGTGARGYTF. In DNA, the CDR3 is TGTGCCAGCAGCTCTAGCGGGACAGGGGCGCGGGGCTACACCTTC.

CDR3 in amino acids: CASSITSSDTQYF. The CDR3 nucleotides are TGTGCCAGTAGTATCACTAGCTCAGATACGCAGTATTTT. V is TRBV19 and J is TRBJ2-3; D is perhaps TRBD2 (6 bases). CDR3 size: 13 residues. The V gene's germline CDR1 is LNHDA and CDR2 SQIVND (reference sequence). Trimming shortened V by 3 bases and J by 4 bases, and 8 bases separated the two germline ends.

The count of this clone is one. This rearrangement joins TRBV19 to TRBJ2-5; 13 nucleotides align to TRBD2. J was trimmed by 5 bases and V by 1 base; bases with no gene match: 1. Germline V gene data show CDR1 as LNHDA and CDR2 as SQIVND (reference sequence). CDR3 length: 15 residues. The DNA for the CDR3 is TGTGCCAGTAGTATAGGGACTAGCGGGGGTGAGACCCAGTACTTC. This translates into CASSIGTSGGETQYF.

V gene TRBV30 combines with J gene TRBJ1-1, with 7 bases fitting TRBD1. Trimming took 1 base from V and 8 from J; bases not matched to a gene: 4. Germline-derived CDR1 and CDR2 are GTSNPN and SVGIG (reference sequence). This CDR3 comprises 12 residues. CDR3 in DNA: TGTGCCTGGAGTGGTCAGGGGGACGAAGCTTTCTTT. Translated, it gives CAWSGQGDEAFF.

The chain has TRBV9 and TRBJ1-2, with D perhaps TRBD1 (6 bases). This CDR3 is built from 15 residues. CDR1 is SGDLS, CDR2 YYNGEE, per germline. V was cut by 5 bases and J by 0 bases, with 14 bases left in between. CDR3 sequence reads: CASRWGQDPNYGYTF. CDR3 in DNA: TGTGCCAGCAGGTGGGGGCAGGACCCTAACTATGGCTACACCTTC.

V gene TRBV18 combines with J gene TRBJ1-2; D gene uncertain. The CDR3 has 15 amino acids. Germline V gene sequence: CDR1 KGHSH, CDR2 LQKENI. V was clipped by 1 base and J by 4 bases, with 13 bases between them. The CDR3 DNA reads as TGTGCCAGCTCACCACTGATGGGCGACCTCTATGGCTACACCTTC. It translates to CASSPLMGDLYGYTF.

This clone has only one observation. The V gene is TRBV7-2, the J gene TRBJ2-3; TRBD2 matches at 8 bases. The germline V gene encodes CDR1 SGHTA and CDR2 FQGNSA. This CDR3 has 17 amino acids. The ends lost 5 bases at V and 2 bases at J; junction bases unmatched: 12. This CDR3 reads CASSVGGGRTFTDTQYF. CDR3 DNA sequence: TGTGCCAGCAGCGTTGGTGGCGGGAGGACTTTCACAGATACGCAGTATTTT.